The 21 T cell receptor beta chains reported below all come from one sample, sequenced in a study of blood T cell repertoires in COVID-19. Method: immunoSEQ multiplex PCR; TCRdb's copy keeps in-frame clones and lacks some. Of about 210,000 clones listed, approximately 80% are singletons. Sequenced input: peripheral blood. The receptors were sampled from a human donor in a cohort sampled during active COVID-19.

The CDR3 loop is CASSAPGTRGTGELFF. The DNA of the CDR3 is TGTGCCAGCAGTGCCCCCGGGACTAGGGGCACCGGGGAGCTGTTTTTT. V usage is TRBV2 and J usage is TRBJ2-2, with 8 nucleotides matching TRBD2. The CDR3 length is 16 residues. CDR1 and CDR2 from the germline V gene are SNHLY and FYNNEI. The junction had 8 bases not matched to a gene; V was cut back by 4 bases and J by 4 bases.

The rearrangement uses TRBV5-6 and TRBJ2-3, with 10 bases aligning to TRBD2. There are 16 residues in the CDR3. The V and J ends lost 2 bases and 14 bases, in that order; junction bases with no gene match: 17. Per germline, CDR1 SGHDT and CDR2 YYEEEE. The CDR3 loop is CASSLSSGGYTITRYF. The CDR3 DNA sequence: TGTGCCAGCAGCTTATCTAGCGGGGGCTACACCATTACAAGGTATTTT.

In DNA, the CDR3 is TGTGCCAGTAGCCGGACAGGGGATCTTGTCGATGAGCAGTTCTTC. Its protein is CASSRTGDLVDEQFF. The chain joins TRBV19 to TRBJ2-1; TRBD1 agrees at 9 bases. Germline trimming cut 6 bases from V and 8 bases from J; bases unmatched to any gene: 11. CDR3 size: 15 residues. Germline V CDR1 and CDR2: LNHDA, SQIVND (reference sequence).

The V gene is TRBV7-8, the J gene TRBJ2-2; maybe TRBD2 (7 bases). Germline lookup yields CDR1 SGHVS and CDR2 FQNEAQ. The V gene lost 3 bases and the J gene lost 7 bases, with 18 bases spanning the gap. The CDR3 spans 16 residues. This CDR3 is CASSFIARGGNGELFF. The CDR3 region has the DNA TGTGCCAGCAGCTTTATCGCCAGGGGAGGGAACGGGGAGCTGTTTTTT.

The J gene is TRBJ1-2, the V gene TRBV28, with D perhaps TRBD1 (6 bases). The CDR3 runs 12 residues. The germline V and J ends were trimmed by 8 bases and 4 bases, with 11 bases remaining between them. Germline V gene lookup returns CDR1 MDHEN and CDR2 SYDVKM. CDR3 residues: CASEGQIYGYTF. The CDR3 coding sequence is TGTGCCAGCGAAGGACAGATCTATGGCTACACCTTC.

The genes are TRBV7-3 and TRBJ2-2, with TRBD2 matching 7 bases. Per the germline V gene, CDR1 is SGHTA and CDR2 is FQGTGA. V trimming: 1 base; J trimming: 0 bases; junction bases outside the gene matches: 2. The CDR3 contains 16 residues. CDR3 sequence (DNA): TGTGCCAGCAGCTTAAGAGGGACTACGAACACCGGGGAGCTGTTTTTT. As protein: CASSLRGTTNTGELFF.

V and J are TRBV7-2 and TRBJ2-7, with D possibly being TRBD1 (6 bases). The CDR3 totals 14 residues. Trimming took off 6 bases at V and 0 bases at J, with 12 bases between the two ends. The germline V gene encodes CDR1 SGHTA and CDR2 FQGNSA. Written as DNA, the CDR3 is TGTGCCAGCAGTTGGACAGAGAGCTCCTACGAGCAGTACTTC. Residues: CASSWTESSYEQYF.

The chain uses TRBV7-9 and TRBJ2-7, with D maybe TRBD2 (6 bases). The ends were cut back, 1 base at V and 5 bases at J, with 12 bases in the middle. The CDR3 has 14 residues. Per germline, CDR1 SEHNR and CDR2 FQNEAQ (reference sequence). This CDR3 reads CASSLGRGFHEQYF. In DNA, the CDR3 is TGTGCCAGCAGCTTAGGTCGGGGGTTCCACGAGCAGTACTTC.

This clone has a count of ten or more. This rearrangement joins TRBV7-6 to TRBJ2-5; D unresolved. CDR1 and CDR2 from the germline V gene are SGHVS and FNYEAQ. The CDR3 length is 16 residues. The V gene lost 1 base and the J gene lost 1 base, with 13 bases spanning the gap. CDR3 DNA: TGTGCCAGCAGCTTAGGGCAGGTATCCGTCCAAGAGACCCAGTACTTC. This translates into CASSLGQVSVQETQYF.

The chain has TRBV7-9 and TRBJ2-1; 11 positions agree with TRBD2. V trimming: 3 bases; J trimming: 2 bases; junction bases outside the gene matches: 0. This CDR3 region has 15 residues. Germline CDR1 and CDR2: SEHNR and FQNEAQ (reference sequence). This chain's CDR3 is CASSFSGRAYNEQFF. For the CDR3, the DNA is TGTGCCAGCAGCTTTAGCGGGAGGGCCTACAATGAGCAGTTCTTC.

The rearrangement joins TRBV6-5 to TRBJ2-2; no firm D call. The CDR3 is 12 residues long. Per the germline V gene, CDR1 is MNHEY and CDR2 is SVGAGI. V lost 9 bases and J 2 bases, leaving 7 bases between the germline ends. In nucleotides, the CDR3 is TGTGCCAGTCGTGTTAACACCGGGGAGCTGTTTTTT. Its translation is CASRVNTGELFF.

The chain carries TRBV27 and TRBJ2-3; 14 nucleotides agree with TRBD2. This CDR3 comprises 18 residues. V lost 6 bases, J lost 1 base, and 9 bases stayed unmatched. CDR1 and CDR2 from the germline V gene are MNHEY and SMNVEV (reference sequence). DNA for the CDR3: TGTGCCAGCAGGTCGACTAGCGGGGGGGCACAGGGCACAGATACGCAGTATTTT. Translated: CASRSTSGGAQGTDTQYF.

The J gene is TRBJ2-7, the V gene TRBV29-1, with a possible D match to TRBD2 (7 bases). This CDR3 has 16 amino acids. Trimming cost V 0 bases and J 5 bases, with 20 bases left between them. Germline loops: CDR1 SQVTM, CDR2 ANQGSEA. The CDR3: CSVEDRGGGDADEQYF. CDR3 nucleotide sequence: TGCAGCGTTGAAGATAGGGGGGGAGGAGATGCCGACGAGCAGTACTTC.

The V and J genes are TRBV15 and TRBJ2-5; TRBD1 agrees at 7 bases. The CDR3 extends over 13 amino acids. Losses at the gene ends were 3 bases for V and 5 bases for J; bases not matched to a gene: 3. CDR1 is LNHNV, CDR2 YYDKDF, per germline (reference sequence). The CDR3 sequence is CATSRTGLETQYF. In DNA, the CDR3 is TGTGCCACCAGCAGGACAGGGCTCGAGACCCAGTACTTC. Based on the CDR3 plus reference TRBV15 and TRBJ2-5, the full variable domain is DAMVIQNPRYQVTQFGKPVTLSCSQTLNHNVMYWYQQKSSQAPKLLFHYYDKDFNNEADTPDNFQSRRPNTSFCFLDIRSPGLGDTAMYLCATSRTGLETQYFGPGTRLLVL.

This clone turned up a few times. The chain is built from TRBV2 and TRBJ1-3; D is unresolved. The CDR3 sequence is 14 residues long. Germline CDR1 reads SNHLY; CDR2 reads FYNNEI. The ends were cut back, 4 bases at V and 4 bases at J, with 11 bases in the middle. CDR3 loop: CASSGLTRGNTIYF. CDR3 DNA: TGTGCCAGCAGTGGACTCACTAGGGGAAACACCATATATTTT.

V and J are TRBV28 and TRBJ2-2; 10 bases are a match to TRBD2. This CDR3 region has 17 residues. The J segment lost 0 bases and the V segment lost 3 bases, leaving 4 bases of the junction unmatched. In germline, CDR1 is MDHEN, CDR2 SYDVKM. This CDR3 reads CASSLITSGTNTGELFF. The CDR3 DNA reads TGTGCCAGCAGTTTGATTACTAGCGGGACGAACACCGGGGAGCTGTTTTTT.

The rearrangement joins TRBV7-5 to TRBJ2-7; TRBD2, as called in the table, went unchecked against the DNA. TRBV7-5 is a recognized pseudogene. The CDR3 is made up of 13 amino acids. The CDR3 DNA sequence: TGTGCCAGAAAGGTCGGGGGGGCCAACGAGCAGTACTTC. Protein product: CARKVGGANEQYF.

The chain combines TRBV4-3 with TRBJ1-4, with D possibly TRBD1 on 6 matching bases. The length of the CDR3 is 16 residues. Germline-derived CDR1 and CDR2 are LGHNA and YSLEER. Deletions cut 3 bases from V and 7 bases from J, with 18 bases between. The CDR3 sequence: CASSHEPGQRSEKLFF. The DNA of the CDR3 is TGCGCCAGCAGCCACGAACCGGGACAAAGAAGTGAAAAACTGTTTTTT.

This clone was seen many times. V usage is TRBV6-5 and J usage is TRBJ2-7; tentatively, D is TRBD1 (5 bases). Trimming shortened V by 8 bases and J by 0 bases, and 8 bases separated the two germline ends. This CDR3 has 12 residues. Germline lookup yields CDR1 MNHEY and CDR2 SVGAGI. In nucleotides, the CDR3 is TGTGCCAGCCGGACACCCTCCTACGAGCAGTACTTC. Translating it yields CASRTPSYEQYF.

This rearrangement joins TRBV28 to TRBJ2-2, with 8 positions matching TRBD1. The germline V gene has CDR1 MDHEN and CDR2 SYDVKM. This CDR3 is 16 amino acids long. V lost 3 bases and J lost 5; bases outside the gene matches: 8. The CDR3 reads CASSFIGQGNTGELFF. The CDR3, as DNA: TGTGCCAGCAGTTTTATAGGACAGGGAAATACCGGGGAGCTGTTTTTT. Looking up the rest from reference TRBV28 and TRBJ2-2 gives the full variable domain: DVKVTQSSRYLVKRTGEKVFLECVQDMDHENMFWYRQDPGLGLRLIYFSYDVKMKEKGDIPEGYSVSREKKERFSLILESASTNQTSMYLCASSFIGQGNTGELFFGEGSRLTVL.

The V and J genes are TRBV18 and TRBJ2-7; D possibly corresponds to TRBD2 (5 bases). The CDR3 loop spans 15 amino acids. Germline CDR1 and CDR2: KGHSH and LQKENI. Trimming stripped 6 bases from V and 2 bases from J, with 17 bases between. CDR3 sequence: CASSQVGQTTYEQYF. CDR3 coding DNA: TGTGCCAGCTCCCAGGTCGGGCAGACTACCTACGAGCAGTACTTC.